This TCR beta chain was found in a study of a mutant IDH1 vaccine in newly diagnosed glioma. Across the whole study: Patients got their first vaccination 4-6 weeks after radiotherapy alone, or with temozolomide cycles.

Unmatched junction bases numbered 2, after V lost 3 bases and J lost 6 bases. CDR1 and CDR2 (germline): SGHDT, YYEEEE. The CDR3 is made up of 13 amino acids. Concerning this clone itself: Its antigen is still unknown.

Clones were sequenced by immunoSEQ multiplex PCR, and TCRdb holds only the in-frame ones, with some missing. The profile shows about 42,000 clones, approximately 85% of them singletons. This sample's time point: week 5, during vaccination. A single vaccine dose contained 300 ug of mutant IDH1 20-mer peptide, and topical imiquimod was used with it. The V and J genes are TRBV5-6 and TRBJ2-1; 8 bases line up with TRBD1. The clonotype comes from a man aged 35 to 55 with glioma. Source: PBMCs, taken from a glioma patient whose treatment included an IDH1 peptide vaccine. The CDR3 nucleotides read TGTGCCAGCAGCTCCCAGGGGGCCAATGAGCAGTTCTTC. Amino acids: CASSSQGANEQFF.